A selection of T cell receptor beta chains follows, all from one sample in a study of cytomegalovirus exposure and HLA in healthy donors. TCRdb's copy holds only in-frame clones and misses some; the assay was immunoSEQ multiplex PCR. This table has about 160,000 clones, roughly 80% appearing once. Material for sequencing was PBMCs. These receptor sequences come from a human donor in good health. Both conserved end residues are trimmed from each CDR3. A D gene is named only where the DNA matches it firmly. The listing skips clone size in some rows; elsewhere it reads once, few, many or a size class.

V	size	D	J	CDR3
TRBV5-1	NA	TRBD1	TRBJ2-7	ASSNRTGYEQY
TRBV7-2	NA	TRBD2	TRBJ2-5	ASSLVVQRGETQY
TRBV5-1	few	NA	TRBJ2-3	ASTPQGSSTDTQY
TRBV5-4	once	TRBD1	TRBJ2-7	ASSAPGQAYEQY
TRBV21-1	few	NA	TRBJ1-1	ASSSRTGHEAF
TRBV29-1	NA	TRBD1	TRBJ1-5	SVQGTGGQPQH
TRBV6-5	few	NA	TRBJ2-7	ASSQFISYEQY
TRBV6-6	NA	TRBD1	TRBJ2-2	ASRGTETGELF
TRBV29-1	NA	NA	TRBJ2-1	SGVPGAYVGKGQF
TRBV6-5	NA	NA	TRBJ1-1	ASSYSRNTEAF
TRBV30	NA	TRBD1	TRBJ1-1	AWSNPGQGDTEAF
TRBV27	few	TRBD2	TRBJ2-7	ASSLRLAGGGAYEQY
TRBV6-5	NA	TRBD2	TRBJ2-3	ASSWASGRSTDTQY
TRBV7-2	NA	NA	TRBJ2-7	ASSETSYEQY
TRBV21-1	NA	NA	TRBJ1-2	ASRTAGLLTYGYT
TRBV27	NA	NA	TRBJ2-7	ASSFGRTGGEQY
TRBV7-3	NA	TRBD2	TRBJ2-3	ASSLADSTDTQY
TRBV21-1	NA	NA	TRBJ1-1	ASSKARQGDMNTEAF
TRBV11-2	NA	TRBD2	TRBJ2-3	ASSHRTSGFSTDTQY
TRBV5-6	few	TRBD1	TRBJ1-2	ASSRWTGISGYT
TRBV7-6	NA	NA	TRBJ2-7	ASSLAPLPSYEQY
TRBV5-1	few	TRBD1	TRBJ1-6	ASTKTGGGSPLH
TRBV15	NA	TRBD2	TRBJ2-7	ATSRDYAGGSEQY
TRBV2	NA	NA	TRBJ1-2	ASKRRAYGYT
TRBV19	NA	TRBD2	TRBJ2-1	ASSMGTSKQF
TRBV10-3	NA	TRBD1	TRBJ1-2	AISTTGVNYGYT
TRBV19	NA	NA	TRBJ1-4	ASSLQGVEGTNEKLF
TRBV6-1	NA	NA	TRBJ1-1	ASPTMGGTEAF
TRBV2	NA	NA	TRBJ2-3	ASSLDVEWDTQY
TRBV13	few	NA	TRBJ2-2	ASSLSPGELF
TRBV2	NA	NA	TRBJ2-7	ASSESYLGGIAYEQY
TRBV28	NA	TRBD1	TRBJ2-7	ASSLFGQGGEEQY